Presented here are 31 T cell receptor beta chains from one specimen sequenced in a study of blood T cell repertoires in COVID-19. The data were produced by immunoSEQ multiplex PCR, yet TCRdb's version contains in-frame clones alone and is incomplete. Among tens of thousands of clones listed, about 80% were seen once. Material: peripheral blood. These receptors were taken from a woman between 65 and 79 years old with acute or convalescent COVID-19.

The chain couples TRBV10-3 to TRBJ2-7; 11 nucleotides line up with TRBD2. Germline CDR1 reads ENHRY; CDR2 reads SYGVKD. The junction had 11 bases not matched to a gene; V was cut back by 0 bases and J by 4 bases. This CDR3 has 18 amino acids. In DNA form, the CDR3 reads TGTGCCATCAGTGAGTCGAGGCTAGCGGGGGGCTCACTTTACGAGCAGTACTTC. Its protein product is CAISESRLAGGSLYEQYF.

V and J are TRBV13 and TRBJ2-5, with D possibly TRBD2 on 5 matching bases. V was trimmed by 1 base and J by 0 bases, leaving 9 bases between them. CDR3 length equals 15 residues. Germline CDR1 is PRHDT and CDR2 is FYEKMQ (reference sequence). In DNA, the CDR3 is TGTGCCAGCAGCTTAGAAGGACTCGACCAAGAGACCCAGTACTTC. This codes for CASSLEGLDQETQYF. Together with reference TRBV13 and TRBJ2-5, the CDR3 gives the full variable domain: AAGVIQSPRHLIKEKRETATLKCYPIPRHDTVYWYQQGPGQDPQFLISFYEKMQSDKGSIPDRFSAQQFSDYHSELNMSSLELGDSALYFCASSLEGLDQETQYFGPGTRLLVL.

CDR3 sequence reads: CASSLGGQYNSPLHF. CDR3 bases: TGCGCCAGCAGCTTGGGCGGCCAGTATAATTCACCCCTCCACTTT. V usage is TRBV5-1 and J usage is TRBJ1-6, with unresolved D. Germline values: CDR1 SGHRS, CDR2 YFSETQ. Deletions cut 0 bases from V and 4 bases from J, with 8 bases between. The CDR3 covers 15 residues.

The CDR3 nucleotides are TGTGCCAGCAGCCCACAGGGATTCCGGACTGAAGCTTTCTTT. This encodes CASSPQGFRTEAFF. The gene calls are TRBV9 and TRBJ1-1, with a tentative D call TRBD1 (6 bases). CDR3 length: 14 amino acids. Germline CDR1 SGDLS, CDR2 YYNGEE. V gave up 4 bases and J gave up 5 bases, with 15 bases separating them. Full variable domain (outside the CDR3, taken from reference TRBV9 and TRBJ1-1): DSGVTQTPKHLITATGQRVTLRCSPRSGDLSVYWYQQSLDQGLQFLIQYYNGEERAKGNILERFSAQQFPDLHSELNLSSLELGDSALYFCASSPQGFRTEAFFGQGTRLTVV.

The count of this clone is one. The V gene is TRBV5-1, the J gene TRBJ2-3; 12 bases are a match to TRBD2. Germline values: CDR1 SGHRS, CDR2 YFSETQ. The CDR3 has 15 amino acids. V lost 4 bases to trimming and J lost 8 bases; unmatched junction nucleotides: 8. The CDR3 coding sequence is TGCGCCAGCAGCGCTACTAGCGGGGGGCCCGCTACGCAGTATTTT. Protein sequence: CASSATSGGPATQYF.

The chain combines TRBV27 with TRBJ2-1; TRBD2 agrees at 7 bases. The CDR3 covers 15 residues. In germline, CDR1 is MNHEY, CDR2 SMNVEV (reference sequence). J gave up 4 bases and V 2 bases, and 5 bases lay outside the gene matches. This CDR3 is CASSLGAGIYNEQFF. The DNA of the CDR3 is TGTGCCAGCAGTTTAGGAGCGGGGATATACAATGAGCAGTTCTTC.

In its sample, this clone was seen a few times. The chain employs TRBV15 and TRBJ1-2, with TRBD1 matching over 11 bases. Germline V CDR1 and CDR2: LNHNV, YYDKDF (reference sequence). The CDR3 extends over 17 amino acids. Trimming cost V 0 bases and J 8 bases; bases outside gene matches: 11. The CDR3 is CATSRDWGQGVSMGYTF. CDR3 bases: TGTGCCACCAGCAGAGATTGGGGACAGGGGGTATCTATGGGCTACACCTTC.

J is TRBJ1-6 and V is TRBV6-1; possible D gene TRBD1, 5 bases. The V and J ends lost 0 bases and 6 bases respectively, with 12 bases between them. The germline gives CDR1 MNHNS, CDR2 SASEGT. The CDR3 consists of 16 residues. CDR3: CASSEAWGIPNSPLHF. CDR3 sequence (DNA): TGTGCCAGCAGTGAAGCTTGGGGCATCCCTAATTCACCCCTCCACTTT.

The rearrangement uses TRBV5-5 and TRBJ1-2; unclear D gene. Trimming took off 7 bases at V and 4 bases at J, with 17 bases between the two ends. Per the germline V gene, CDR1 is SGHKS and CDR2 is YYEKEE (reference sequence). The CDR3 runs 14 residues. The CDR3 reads CASRPLLPGYGYTF. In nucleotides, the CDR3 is TGTGCCAGCCGCCCGTTGCTACCTGGCTATGGCTACACCTTC.

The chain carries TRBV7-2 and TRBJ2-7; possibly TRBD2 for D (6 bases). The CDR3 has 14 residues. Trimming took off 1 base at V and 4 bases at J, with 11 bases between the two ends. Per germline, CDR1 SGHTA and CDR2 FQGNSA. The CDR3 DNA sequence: TGTGCCAGCAGCTTAGTCGGCGGGGAATACGAGCAGTACTTC. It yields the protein CASSLVGGEYEQYF.

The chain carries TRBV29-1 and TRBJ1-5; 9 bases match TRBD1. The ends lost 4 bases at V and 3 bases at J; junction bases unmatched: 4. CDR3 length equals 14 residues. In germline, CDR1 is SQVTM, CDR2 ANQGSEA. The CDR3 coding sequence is TGCAGCGTTGGGACAGGGGTCATCAATCAGCCCCAGCATTTT. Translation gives CSVGTGVINQPQHF.

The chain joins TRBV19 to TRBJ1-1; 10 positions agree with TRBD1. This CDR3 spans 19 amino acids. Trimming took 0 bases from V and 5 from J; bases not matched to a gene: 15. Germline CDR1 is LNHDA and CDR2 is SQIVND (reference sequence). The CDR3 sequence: CASSIEGMGRQGARTEAFF. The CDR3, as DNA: TGTGCCAGTAGTATAGAGGGGATGGGGCGACAGGGGGCGAGGACTGAAGCTTTCTTT. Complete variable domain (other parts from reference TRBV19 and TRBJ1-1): DGGITQSPKYLFRKEGQNVTLSCEQNLNHDAMYWYRQDPGQGLRLIYYSQIVNDFQKGDIAEGYSVSREKKESFPLTVTSAQKNPTAFYLCASSIEGMGRQGARTEAFFGQGTRLTVV.

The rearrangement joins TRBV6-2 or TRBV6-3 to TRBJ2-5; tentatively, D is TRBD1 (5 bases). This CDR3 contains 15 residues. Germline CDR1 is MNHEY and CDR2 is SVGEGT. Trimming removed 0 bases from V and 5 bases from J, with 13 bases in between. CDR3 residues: CASSYSGADWETQYF. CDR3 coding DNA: TGTGCCAGCAGTTACTCTGGGGCAGATTGGGAGACCCAGTACTTC.

CDR3 loop: CASTSMGGRANYGYTF. The CDR3 nucleotides read TGTGCCAGCACCTCCATGGGGGGTAGGGCTAACTATGGCTACACCTTC. The genes are TRBV27 and TRBJ1-2; TRBD1 might be the D (5 bases). Trimming cost V 7 bases and J 0 bases, with 18 bases left between them. The CDR3 loop spans 16 amino acids. CDR1 MNHEY and CDR2 SMNVEV come from the germline V gene (reference sequence).

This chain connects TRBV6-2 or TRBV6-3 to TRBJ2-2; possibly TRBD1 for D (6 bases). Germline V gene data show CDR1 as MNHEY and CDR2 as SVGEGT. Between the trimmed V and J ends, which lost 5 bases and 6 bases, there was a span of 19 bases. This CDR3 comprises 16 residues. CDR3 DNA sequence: TGTGCCAGCAGTCAACAGGGTCGGTCGGTGGCCGGGGAGCTGTTTTTT. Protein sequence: CASSQQGRSVAGELFF.

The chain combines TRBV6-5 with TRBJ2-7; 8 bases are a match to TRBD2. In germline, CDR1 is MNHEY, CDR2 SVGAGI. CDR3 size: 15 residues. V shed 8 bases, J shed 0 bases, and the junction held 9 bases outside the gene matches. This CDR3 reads CASFGLASTSYEQYF. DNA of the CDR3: TGTGCCAGCTTCGGACTAGCCTCCACCTCCTACGAGCAGTACTTC.

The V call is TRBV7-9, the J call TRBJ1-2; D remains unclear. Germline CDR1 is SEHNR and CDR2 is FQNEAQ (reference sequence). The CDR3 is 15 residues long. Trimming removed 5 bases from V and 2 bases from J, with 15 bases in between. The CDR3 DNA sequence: TGTGCCAGCAGCGGGCCTTATCGAGACAACTATGGCTACACCTTC. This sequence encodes CASSGPYRDNYGYTF. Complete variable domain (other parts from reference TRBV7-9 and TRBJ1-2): DTGVSQNPRHKITKRGQNVTFRCDPISEHNRLYWYRQTLGQGPEFLTYFQNEAQLEKSRLLSDRFSAERPKGSFSTLEIQRTEQGDSAMYLCASSGPYRDNYGYTFGSGTRLTVV.

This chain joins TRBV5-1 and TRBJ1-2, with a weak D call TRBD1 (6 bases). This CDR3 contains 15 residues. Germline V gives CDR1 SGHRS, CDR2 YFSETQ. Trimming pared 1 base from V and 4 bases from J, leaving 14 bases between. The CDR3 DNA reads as TGCGCCAGCAGCTTGTCCCCAGGGGATCCCTATGGCTACACCTTC. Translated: CASSLSPGDPYGYTF.

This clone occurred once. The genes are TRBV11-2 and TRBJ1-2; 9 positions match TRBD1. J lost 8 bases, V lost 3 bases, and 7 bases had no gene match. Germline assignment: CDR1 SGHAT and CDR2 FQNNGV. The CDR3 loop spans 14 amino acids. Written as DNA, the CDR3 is TGTGCCAGCAGCTTGATACAGGGGGCTGACGGCTACACCTTC. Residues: CASSLIQGADGYTF.

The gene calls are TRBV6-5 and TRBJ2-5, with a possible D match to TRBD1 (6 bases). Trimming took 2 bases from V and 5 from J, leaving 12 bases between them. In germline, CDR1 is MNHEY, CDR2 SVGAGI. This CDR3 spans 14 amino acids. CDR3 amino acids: CASSYPGQKETQYF. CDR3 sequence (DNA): TGTGCCAGCAGTTACCCAGGACAGAAGGAGACCCAGTACTTC.

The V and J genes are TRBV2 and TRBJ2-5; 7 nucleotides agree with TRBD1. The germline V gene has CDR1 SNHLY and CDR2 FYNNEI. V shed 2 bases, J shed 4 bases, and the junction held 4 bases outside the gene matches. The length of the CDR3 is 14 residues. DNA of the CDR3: TGTGCCAGCAGTGAATTACAGGGGATAGAGACCCAGTACTTC. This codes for CASSELQGIETQYF.

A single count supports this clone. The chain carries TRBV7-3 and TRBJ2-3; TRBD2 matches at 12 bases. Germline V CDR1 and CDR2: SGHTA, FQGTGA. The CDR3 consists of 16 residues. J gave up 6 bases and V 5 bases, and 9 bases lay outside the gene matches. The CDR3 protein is CASSPRLAGVGDTQYF. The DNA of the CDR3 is TGTGCCAGCAGCCCAAGACTAGCGGGGGTCGGGGATACGCAGTATTTT.

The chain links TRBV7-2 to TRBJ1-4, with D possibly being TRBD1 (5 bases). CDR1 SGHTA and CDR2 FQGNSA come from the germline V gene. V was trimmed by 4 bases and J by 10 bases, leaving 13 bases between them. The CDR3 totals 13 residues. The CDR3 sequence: CASSSTYGGKLFF. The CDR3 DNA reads TGTGCCAGCAGCTCCACCTACGGGGGAAAACTGTTTTTT.

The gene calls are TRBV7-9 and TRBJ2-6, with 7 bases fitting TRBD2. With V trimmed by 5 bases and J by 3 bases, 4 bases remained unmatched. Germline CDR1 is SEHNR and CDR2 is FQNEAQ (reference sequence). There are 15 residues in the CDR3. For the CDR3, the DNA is TGTGCCAGCAGCCCGCCGGGGGGTGGGGCCAACGTCCTGACTTTC. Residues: CASSPPGGGANVLTF.

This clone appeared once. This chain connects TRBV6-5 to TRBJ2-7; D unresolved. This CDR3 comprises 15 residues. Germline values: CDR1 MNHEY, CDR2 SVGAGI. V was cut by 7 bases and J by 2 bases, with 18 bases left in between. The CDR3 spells CASKKSVSQPYEQYF. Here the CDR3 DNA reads TGTGCCAGCAAAAAAAGCGTTAGTCAGCCCTACGAGCAGTACTTC.

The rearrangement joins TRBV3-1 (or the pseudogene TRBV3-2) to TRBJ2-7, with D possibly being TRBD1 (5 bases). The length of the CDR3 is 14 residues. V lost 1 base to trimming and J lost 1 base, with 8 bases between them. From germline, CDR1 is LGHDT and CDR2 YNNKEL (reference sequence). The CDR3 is CASSQAGSSYEQYF. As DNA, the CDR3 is TGTGCCAGCAGCCAAGCAGGGTCTTCCTACGAGCAGTACTTC.

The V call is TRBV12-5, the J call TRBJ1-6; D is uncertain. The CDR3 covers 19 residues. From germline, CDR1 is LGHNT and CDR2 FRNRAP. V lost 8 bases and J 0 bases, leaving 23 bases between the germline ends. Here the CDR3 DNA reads TGTGCTAGTAGAACGGGCGGGGTAGCAGTAGGCTCCTATAATTCACCCCTCCACTTT. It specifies CASRTGGVAVGSYNSPLHF.

Written as DNA, the CDR3 is TGTGCCAGCAGCGGGGGTTGGAGACAGGAGCCCGATCCCTCTTATGGCTACACCTTC. Its translation is CASSGGWRQEPDPSYGYTF. V and J are TRBV9 and TRBJ1-2, with a possible D match to TRBD1 (6 bases). Deletions cut 3 bases from V and 5 bases from J, with 29 bases between. Looked up from germline, CDR1 is SGDLS and CDR2 is YYNGEE. The CDR3 totals 19 residues.

DNA for the CDR3: TGTGCCAGTAGTATGCAGGCGTATAATGAAAAACTGTTTTTT. It codes for CASSMQAYNEKLFF. V gene TRBV19 combines with J gene TRBJ1-4; no definite D call. This CDR3 comprises 14 residues. V shed 3 bases and J shed 4 bases, with 9 bases lying between them. Germline V gene data show CDR1 as LNHDA and CDR2 as SQIVND (reference sequence).

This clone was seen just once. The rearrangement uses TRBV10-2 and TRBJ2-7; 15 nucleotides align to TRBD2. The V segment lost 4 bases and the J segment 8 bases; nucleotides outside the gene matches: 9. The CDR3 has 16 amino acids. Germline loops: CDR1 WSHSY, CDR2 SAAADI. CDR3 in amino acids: CASSVPGTSGGKKQYF. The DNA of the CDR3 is TGCGCCAGCAGTGTCCCCGGGACTAGCGGGGGGAAGAAGCAGTACTTC.

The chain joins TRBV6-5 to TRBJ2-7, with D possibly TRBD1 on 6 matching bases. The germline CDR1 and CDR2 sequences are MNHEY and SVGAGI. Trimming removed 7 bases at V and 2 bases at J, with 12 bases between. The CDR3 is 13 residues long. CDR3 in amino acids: CASTQGPTYEQYF. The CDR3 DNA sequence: TGTGCCAGCACCCAGGGGCCGACCTACGAGCAGTACTTC.